These 19 T cell receptor beta chains were sequenced from one sample in a study of regulatory T cells in long-lasting Graves disease. iRepertoire HTBI primers and Arm-PCR of CDR3 regions built TCR beta libraries. TCRdb independently ran MiXCR on the multiplex PCR reads; one entry per CDR3 protein. Here the sample spans about 610,000 distinct CDR3 sequences, 15% to 20% being singletons. Regarding time point: newly diagnosed GD, antithyroid drugs for less than 3 months. The TCR library used RNA extracted from PBMCs. Separately, the same data were catalogued under a study of T cells in Graves' hyperthyroidism and ophthalmopathy.

Sequenced here: peripheral blood mononuclear cells (PBMCs), sampled at new diagnosis, from a patient treated with antithyroid drugs. Receptors were obtained from a man aged 18 to 30 with Graves disease.

This clonotype occurred many times. The CDR3 region has the DNA TGTGCCAGCAGTTCCCCCGGGACAGGGGGGGAGACCCAGTACTTC. Protein: CASSSPGTGGETQYF. V gene TRBV27 combines with J gene TRBJ2-5; 11 bases map to TRBD1. Germline loops: CDR1 MNHEY, CDR2 SMNVEV (reference sequence). The CDR3 runs 15 residues. J lost 5 bases, V lost 4 bases, and 6 bases had no gene match.

This clonotype was counted ten times or more. The chain carries TRBV13 and TRBJ2-7, with TRBD1 matching 7 bases. Per germline, CDR1 PRHDT and CDR2 FYEKMQ (reference sequence). This CDR3 is 12 amino acids long. V shed 5 bases, J shed 5 bases, and the junction held 3 bases outside the gene matches. This CDR3 reads CASSAGTDEQYF. CDR3 nucleotide sequence: TGTGCCAGCAGCGCCGGGACAGACGAGCAGTACTTC.

This clonotype was detected many times. The chain carries TRBV28 and TRBJ2-1; TRBD1 agrees at 8 bases. J gave up 7 bases and V 5 bases, and 4 bases lay outside the gene matches. The germline V gene encodes CDR1 MDHEN and CDR2 SYDVKM. The CDR3 runs 13 residues. The chain's CDR3 is CASSRQGWNEQFF. CDR3 DNA sequence: TGTGCCAGCAGTCGACAGGGGTGGAATGAGCAGTTCTTC.

The chain couples TRBV27 to TRBJ2-3; the D is unclear. V was trimmed by 3 bases and J by 6 bases, leaving 13 bases between them. The CDR3 runs to 14 residues. Germline V gives CDR1 MNHEY, CDR2 SMNVEV (reference sequence). CDR3 sequence reads: CASSFGTNTDTQYF. The DNA for the CDR3 is TGTGCCAGCAGTTTTGGTACGAATACTGATACGCAGTATTTT.

The chain joins TRBV11-3 to TRBJ2-7, with TRBD1 matching over 9 bases. The germline V gene encodes CDR1 SGHNT and CDR2 YENEEA. V shed 5 bases, J shed 2 bases, and the junction held 7 bases outside the gene matches. This CDR3 region has 15 residues. As DNA, the CDR3 is TGTGCCAGCAGCCAAATCGACAGGGGGACCTACGAGCAGTACTTC. Translation: CASSQIDRGTYEQYF.

This clonotype was counted at least ten times. The J gene is TRBJ2-7, the V gene TRBV11-2; 8 positions agree with TRBD2. The CDR3 spans 15 residues. Germline V gene data show CDR1 as SGHAT and CDR2 as FQNNGV. With 3 bases clipped from V and 3 bases from J, the junction kept 7 bases outside the gene matches. For the CDR3, the DNA is TGTGCCAGCAGCTTCAGCGGGACTAGATACTACGAGCAGTACTTC. Translation gives CASSFSGTRYYEQYF.

Comment on this clonotype: A much larger clone differs by one base, so this may be a read error. CDR3 in amino acids: CASSLEGLGQPQHF. The CDR3 DNA reads TGTGCCAGCAGCTTAGAGGGATTGGGTCAGCCCCAGCATTTT. The chain couples TRBV7-9 to TRBJ1-5; D remains ambiguous. The CDR3 contains 14 residues. V was shortened by 1 base and J by 6 bases, with 10 bases between the two germline ends. CDR1 and CDR2 from the germline V gene are SEHNR and FQNEAQ (reference sequence).

This clonotype was counted many times. This chain links TRBV27 with TRBJ2-3, with 11 bases that match TRBD2. The CDR3 runs 14 residues. The ends lost 5 bases at V and 5 bases at J; junction bases unmatched: 3. Germline V lookup: CDR1 MNHEY, CDR2 SMNVEV (reference sequence). Here the CDR3 reads CASSPGTSGDTQYF. The CDR3 nucleotides read TGTGCCAGCAGTCCGGGGACTAGCGGAGATACGCAGTATTTT.

V is TRBV6-1 and J is TRBJ1-1; no clear D gene. Germline CDR1 reads MNHNS; CDR2 reads SASEGT. CDR3 length: 15 amino acids. V was cut by 4 bases and J by 1 base, with 13 bases left in between. The CDR3 is CASSAAYDWNTEAFF. CDR3 bases: TGTGCCAGCAGTGCGGCCTATGACTGGAACACTGAAGCTTTCTTT.

This sequence joins TRBV20-1 and TRBJ2-6; 9 positions agree with TRBD2. Germline trimming cut 7 bases from V and 0 bases from J; bases unmatched to any gene: 7. The CDR3 sequence is 16 residues long. Per germline, CDR1 DFQATT and CDR2 SNEGSKA (reference sequence). Here the CDR3 reads CSVDGGRASGANVLTF. The DNA of the CDR3 is TGCAGTGTCGATGGCGGGAGGGCCTCTGGGGCCAACGTCCTGACTTTC.

The chain recombines TRBV2 with TRBJ2-4; D is tentatively TRBD1 or TRBD2 (5 bases each). This CDR3 comprises 11 residues. The germline V gene has CDR1 SNHLY and CDR2 FYNNEI. Trimming took off 3 bases at V and 14 bases at J, with 11 bases between the two ends. The CDR3 DNA reads TGTGCCAGCAGTGATATAGGGGAGAAGTACTTC. Its protein product is CASSDIGEKYF.

This clonotype came up many times. The rearrangement uses TRBV7-3 and TRBJ2-3, with 8 bases fitting TRBD2. The DNA end favors TRBJ2-1, so the J call may be wrong. Per the germline V gene, CDR1 is SGHTA and CDR2 is FQGTGA. The CDR3 consists of 14 residues. CDR3 protein: CASSFLAGNNEQFF. The CDR3 nucleotides read TGTGCCAGCAGCTTCCTAGCGGGCAACAATGAGCAGTTCTTC.

In this sample, this clonotype turned up a few times. A read error may account for a junction end that differs from germline. The DNA of the CDR3 is TGTGCTAGCGGTTTTGGACAAAGCACAGATACGCAGTATTTT. It encodes CASGFGQSTDTQYF. This chain links TRBV12-5 with TRBJ2-3, with a weak D call TRBD1 (5 bases). The CDR3 is made up of 14 amino acids. Per the germline V gene, CDR1 is LGHNT and CDR2 is FRNRAP. The variable domain in full, with the rest retrieved from reference TRBV12-5 and TRBJ2-3, is DARVTQTPRHKVTEMGQEVTMRCQPILGHNTVFWYRQTMMQGLELLAYFRNRAPLDDSGMPKDRFSAEMPDATLATLKIQPSEPRDSAVYFCASGFGQSTDTQYFGPGTRLTVL.

This clonotype was seen at least ten times. The rearrangement joins TRBV6-9 to TRBJ1-1, with a possible D match to TRBD1 (5 bases). Germline V lookup: CDR1 MNHGY, CDR2 SVAAGI. This CDR3 comprises 14 residues. Trimming took 3 bases from V and 1 from J, leaving 9 bases between them. The CDR3 region has the DNA TGTGCCAGCAGTTACGGAGGACAGAACACTGAAGCTTTCTTT. Translating it yields CASSYGGQNTEAFF.

The V and J genes are TRBV7-9 and TRBJ2-3; D ambiguous. V lost 5 bases and J lost 0, with 15 bases in between. Germline-derived CDR1 and CDR2 are SEHNR and FQNEAQ (reference sequence). This CDR3 contains 16 residues. CDR3 protein: CASSPLRVASTDTQYF. The CDR3 DNA reads as TGTGCCAGCAGCCCCCTCCGGGTGGCTAGCACAGATACGCAGTATTTT.

The chain employs TRBV20-1 and TRBJ1-1; D call uncertain. CDR3 length: 16 residues. Trimming took 0 bases from V and 10 from J, leaving 24 bases between them. The V gene's germline CDR1 is DFQATT and CDR2 SNEGSKA (reference sequence). DNA for the CDR3: TGCAGTGCTAGAGATGAGGGAACCGACCCACGGGCTTCAGCTTTCTTT. Amino acids: CSARDEGTDPRASAFF.

CDR3 nucleotide sequence: TGTGCCAGCAGTTCTAACCGGGACAGAGGCTCCTACGAGCAGTACTTC. Translation gives CASSSNRDRGSYEQYF. V and J are TRBV12-3 or TRBV12-4 and TRBJ2-7; 7 bases agree with TRBD1. The CDR3 totals 16 residues. J lost 0 bases, V lost 4 bases, and 9 bases had no gene match.

The chain has TRBV2 and TRBJ2-7; a weak D match, TRBD2 (5 bases). The CDR3 is 15 residues long. From germline, CDR1 is SNHLY and CDR2 FYNNEI. Trimming took 1 base from V and 3 from J, leaving 13 bases between them. The CDR3 loop reads CASSEGRASYYEQYF. CDR3 nucleotide sequence: TGTGCCAGCAGTGAAGGGCGGGCTAGCTACTACGAGCAGTACTTC. Based on the CDR3 plus reference TRBV2 and TRBJ2-7, the full variable domain is EPEVTQTPSHQVTQMGQEVILRCVPISNHLYFYWYRQILGQKVEFLVSFYNNEISEKSEIFDDQFSVERPDGSNFTLKIRSTKLEDSAMYFCASSEGRASYYEQYFGPGTRLTVT.

V and J are TRBV7-3 and TRBJ2-1; 13 positions agree with TRBD2. J was trimmed by 10 bases and V by 2 bases; bases with no gene match: 8. The germline CDR1 and CDR2 sequences are SGHTA and FQGTGA. This CDR3 region has 16 residues. The CDR3: CASSLLGTSGVGEQFF. CDR3 bases: TGTGCCAGCAGCTTATTGGGGACTAGCGGGGTAGGGGAGCAGTTCTTC. The entire variable domain, with the rest obtained from reference TRBV7-3 and TRBJ2-1, is as follows: GAGVSQTPSNKVTEKGKYVELRCDPISGHTALYWYRQSLGQGPEFLIYFQGTGAADDSGLPNDRFFAVRPEGSVSTLKIQRTERGDSAVYLCASSLLGTSGVGEQFFGPGTRLTVL.